These 24 T cell receptor beta chains originate from one sample sequenced in a study of neurological immune-mediated disorders (dated by TCRdb to about 2019). Library generation was performed with 5' RACE. TCRdb lists the instrument as Illumina HiSeq 2500. TCRdb took the public reads, trimmed them with fastp at Q25, ran MiXCR for clone calling and kept in-frame beta chains. CDR3 protein sequences are deduplicated, and each keeps its most common genes and DNA. The sample profile shows more than 40,000 distinct CDR3 sequences; 2.5% to 3.5% of them were found once. About 15% of the sample is held by the ten biggest clonotypes. Sequencing used PBMCs. These TCRs come from a woman between 45 and 65 years old with multiple sclerosis.

This clonotype was detected ten times or more. Here the CDR3 reads CATSRDRGLPLHF. The CDR3 nucleotides read TGTGCCACCAGCAGAGATAGAGGGCTACCCCTCCACTTT. The chain employs TRBV15 and TRBJ1-6; no reliable D call. V lost 0 bases, J lost 12 bases, and 9 bases lay in between. This CDR3 is 13 amino acids long. CDR1 and CDR2 from the germline V gene are LNHNV and YYDKDF (reference sequence).

This clonotype was seen many times. V and J are TRBV5-1 and TRBJ1-5; D not resolved. CDR3 length equals 16 residues. Germline V CDR1 and CDR2: SGHRS, YFSETQ. V lost 1 base to trimming and J lost 0 bases, with 11 bases between them. This chain's CDR3 is CASSLYGSDSNQPQHF. CDR3 nucleotides: TGCGCCAGCAGCTTGTATGGGTCCGATAGCAATCAGCCCCAGCATTTT.

This clonotype was counted many times. The chain employs TRBV2 and TRBJ1-1; 7 bases align to TRBD1. The germline gives CDR1 SNHLY, CDR2 FYNNEI. With V trimmed by 7 bases and J by 1 base, 3 bases remained unmatched. The CDR3 has 13 residues. The CDR3 sequence: CASMGTENTEAFF. DNA of the CDR3: TGTGCCAGCATGGGGACAGAGAACACTGAAGCTTTCTTT.

V usage is TRBV20-1 and J usage is TRBJ2-5, with 10 bases lining up with TRBD1. The V segment lost 3 bases and the J segment 7 bases; nucleotides outside the gene matches: 8. CDR1 is DFQATT, CDR2 SNEGSKA, per germline (reference sequence). This CDR3 is built from 14 residues. The CDR3, as DNA: TGCAGTGCTAGTCCCGGGACAGGGGCCGGGACCCAGTACTTC. Protein sequence: CSASPGTGAGTQYF.

This clonotype was counted many times. The genes are TRBV7-2 and TRBJ2-1, with D perhaps TRBD2 (6 bases). The CDR3 has 13 amino acids. The V gene lost 5 bases and the J gene lost 10 bases, with 15 bases spanning the gap. Germline V CDR1 and CDR2: SGHTA, FQGNSA. Here the CDR3 reads CASSPFAAGEQFF. The CDR3 nucleotides read TGTGCCAGCAGCCCCTTTGCGGCGGGGGAGCAGTTCTTC. Using reference TRBV7-2 and TRBJ2-1 for the parts outside the CDR3, the full variable domain is GAGVSQSPSNKVTEKGKDVELRCDPISGHTALYWYRQSLGQGLEFLIYFQGNSAPDKSGLPSDRFSAERTGGSVSTLTIQRTQQEDSAVYLCASSPFAAGEQFFGPGTRLTVL.

This clonotype was observed many times. In DNA, the CDR3 is TGCAGTGCTAGATCGAGGACTAGCGGGGGAGGTAGCACAGATACGCAGTATTTT. Its protein product is CSARSRTSGGGSTDTQYF. The chain recombines TRBV20-1 with TRBJ2-3; 13 bases map to TRBD2. V dropped 2 bases and J dropped 0; count of bases not matched to a gene: 8. CDR3 length: 18 residues. Germline-derived CDR1 and CDR2 are DFQATT and SNEGSKA (reference sequence).

This clonotype showed up many times. This chain uses TRBV6-5 with TRBJ2-2, with 7 bases lining up with TRBD2. The CDR3 length is 16 residues. Per germline, CDR1 MNHEY and CDR2 SVGAGI. V lost 0 bases to trimming and J lost 2 bases; unmatched junction nucleotides: 3. CDR3 loop: CASSYSMGLNTGELFF. CDR3 bases: TGTGCCAGCAGTTACTCGATGGGACTAAACACCGGGGAGCTGTTTTTT.

This clonotype showed up many times. The chain recombines TRBV29-1 with TRBJ1-5; a possible D gene is TRBD1 (5 bases). V was trimmed by 5 bases and J by 3 bases, leaving 14 bases between them. This CDR3 spans 14 amino acids. The germline V gene encodes CDR1 SQVTM and CDR2 ANQGSEA. This chain's CDR3 is CSVIGGDFNQPQHF. The CDR3 DNA is TGCAGCGTTATCGGGGGAGACTTCAATCAGCCCCAGCATTTT.

This clonotype was recorded at least ten times. This chain uses TRBV2 with TRBJ2-1, with a tentative D call TRBD2 (6 bases). Germline CDR1 and CDR2: SNHLY and FYNNEI. The CDR3 runs to 14 residues. V gave up 8 bases and J gave up 7 bases, with 18 bases separating them. The CDR3 reads CASLLGDFTNEQFF. The CDR3 DNA reads as TGTGCCAGCCTCCTTGGGGACTTCACTAATGAGCAGTTCTTC.

A few counts support this clonotype. J is TRBJ2-5 and V is TRBV12-3 or TRBV12-4, with D maybe TRBD1 (5 bases). V lost 6 bases to trimming and J lost 1 base, with 12 bases between them. CDR3 length: 14 residues. The CDR3 region has the DNA TGTGCCAGCAGCCTTCAGGGTCTCCAAGAGACCCAGTACTTC. Encoded protein: CASSLQGLQETQYF.

This clonotype has at least ten counts. The rearrangement links TRBV12-3 or TRBV12-4 to TRBJ2-7, with TRBD2 identical over 8 bases. This CDR3 spans 15 amino acids. V trimming: 5 bases; J trimming: 7 bases; junction bases outside the gene matches: 13. This CDR3 reads CASSPGVLREEEQYF. The CDR3 nucleotides are TGTGCCAGCAGTCCCGGGGTTTTGCGGGAGGAGGAGCAGTACTTC.

This clonotype was seen ten or more times. CDR3 nucleotides: TGTGCCAGCAGCTTATCTAGCTCCTACGAGCAGTACTTC. Protein sequence: CASSLSSSYEQYF. The V call is TRBV7-2, the J call TRBJ2-7, with no clear D. Germline CDR1 SGHTA, CDR2 FQGNSA. With 2 bases removed from V and 0 bases from J, the gap between germline ends came to 5 bases. CDR3 length: 13 amino acids.

This clonotype was counted at least ten times. This chain connects TRBV7-2 to TRBJ1-5; D is undetermined. The germline V gene has CDR1 SGHTA and CDR2 FQGNSA. Deletions cut 5 bases from V and 3 bases from J, with 8 bases between. The CDR3 covers 13 residues. The CDR3 DNA reads as TGTGCCAGCAGCGGGGATTTCAATCAGCCCCAGCATTTT. Protein sequence: CASSGDFNQPQHF. The variable domain in full, completed from reference TRBV7-2 and TRBJ1-5, reads GAGVSQSPSNKVTEKGKDVELRCDPISGHTALYWYRQSLGQGLEFLIYFQGNSAPDKSGLPSDRFSAERTGGSVSTLTIQRTQQEDSAVYLCASSGDFNQPQHFGDGTRLSIL.

This clonotype has more than one count but fewer than ten. The chain links TRBV19 to TRBJ2-3; 7 nucleotides match TRBD2. Germline CDR1 and CDR2: LNHDA and SQIVND (reference sequence). CDR3 length: 16 amino acids. V was clipped by 8 bases and J by 0 bases; unmatched bases: 11. CDR3 in DNA: TGTGCCAGTGTGGCGAGGGCTAGCGGTAGCACAGATACGCAGTATTTT. It encodes CASVARASGSTDTQYF. The whole variable domain, filled in from reference TRBV19 and TRBJ2-3, reads DGGITQSPKYLFRKEGQNVTLSCEQNLNHDAMYWYRQDPGQGLRLIYYSQIVNDFQKGDIAEGYSVSREKKESFPLTVTSAQKNPTAFYLCASVARASGSTDTQYFGPGTRLTVL.

This clonotype has a count of ten or more. The chain links TRBV6-6 to TRBJ2-6, with 7 positions matching TRBD1. This CDR3 is built from 15 residues. CDR1 and CDR2 (germline): MNHNY, SVGAGI (reference sequence). V dropped 5 bases and J dropped 2; count of bases not matched to a gene: 3. In DNA, the CDR3 is TGTGCCAGCAGTAATACAGGGGCTGGGGCCAACGTCCTGACTTTC. This encodes CASSNTGAGANVLTF.

In its sample, this clonotype was seen many times. The J gene is TRBJ2-5, the V gene TRBV29-1; perhaps TRBD2 as D (5 bases). Germline CDR1 and CDR2: SQVTM and ANQGSEA. Trimming shortened V by 4 bases and J by 5 bases, and 23 bases separated the two germline ends. This CDR3 contains 16 residues. The CDR3 sequence: CSVVSSRVGRGETQYF. CDR3 DNA sequence: TGCAGCGTTGTTTCCTCGCGAGTAGGTCGCGGGGAGACCCAGTACTTC. The entire variable domain, with the rest obtained from reference TRBV29-1 and TRBJ2-5, is as follows: SAVISQKPSRDICQRGTSLTIQCQVDSQVTMMFWYRQQPGQSLTLIATANQGSEATYESGFVIDKFPISRPNLTFSTLTVSNMSPEDSSIYLCSVVSSRVGRGETQYFGPGTRLLVL.

This clonotype showed up many times. The V call is TRBV5-1, the J call TRBJ2-5, with D unresolved. Germline V gene data show CDR1 as SGHRS and CDR2 as YFSETQ. The CDR3 contains 13 residues. Trimming removed 2 bases at V and 4 bases at J, with 9 bases between. CDR3 sequence (DNA): TGCGCCAGCAGCTTTTTGGCTGCAGAGACCCAGTACTTC. Translating gives CASSFLAAETQYF.

This clonotype was observed at least ten times. V usage is TRBV15 and J usage is TRBJ2-2, with a possible D match to TRBD2 (5 bases). V was clipped by 4 bases and J by 1 base, with 10 bases between them. Germline loops: CDR1 LNHNV, CDR2 YYDKDF (reference sequence). The CDR3 sequence is 15 residues long. Written as DNA, the CDR3 is TGTGCCACCAGCATCCGGGAAATGAACACCGGGGAGCTGTTTTTT. Encoded protein: CATSIREMNTGELFF.

This clonotype was seen many times. This sequence joins TRBV20-1 and TRBJ2-5; D may be TRBD1 (6 bases). Germline CDR1 reads DFQATT; CDR2 reads SNEGSKA (reference sequence). This CDR3 is 14 amino acids long. V lost 2 bases and J 3 bases, leaving 13 bases between the germline ends. This chain's CDR3 is CSARSDRPKETQYF. The CDR3 DNA is TGCAGTGCTAGATCGGACAGACCGAAAGAGACCCAGTACTTC.

This clonotype was recorded many times. V usage is TRBV5-1 and J usage is TRBJ2-6, with 8 nucleotides matching TRBD2. The CDR3 spans 19 residues. From germline, CDR1 is SGHRS and CDR2 YFSETQ. Trimming at V came to 0 bases and at J to 0 bases, leaving 8 bases not matched to a gene. The CDR3 nucleotides are TGCGCCAGCAGCTTGGTGGTAGCGGGGTTCTCCTCTGGGGCCAACGTCCTGACTTTC. It encodes CASSLVVAGFSSGANVLTF.

This clonotype has a count of ten or more. V gene TRBV5-1 combines with J gene TRBJ2-3; TRBD2 matches at 8 bases. Trimming cost V 2 bases and J 3 bases; bases outside gene matches: 2. Germline loops: CDR1 SGHRS, CDR2 YFSETQ. The CDR3 length is 14 residues. DNA for the CDR3: TGCGCCAGCAGCTTTAGCGGGACTACAGATACGCAGTATTTT. This codes for CASSFSGTTDTQYF.

In its sample, this clonotype was seen many times. The chain combines TRBV20-1 with TRBJ2-1, with D maybe TRBD1 (6 bases). Germline CDR1 and CDR2: DFQATT and SNEGSKA (reference sequence). The CDR3 runs to 14 residues. V lost 3 bases and J 5 bases, leaving 14 bases between the germline ends. The CDR3 protein is CSARPQGSNNEQFF. The DNA for the CDR3 is TGCAGTGCTAGGCCCCAGGGGAGCAACAATGAGCAGTTCTTC.

This clonotype was found many times. The gene calls are TRBV9 and TRBJ1-4; D unresolved. The CDR3 is made up of 15 amino acids. From germline, CDR1 is SGDLS and CDR2 YYNGEE. Trimming removed 4 bases at V and 0 bases at J, with 10 bases between. The CDR3, as DNA: TGTGCCAGCAGCCCCCGGGGAGCAACTAATGAAAAACTGTTTTTT. It codes for CASSPRGATNEKLFF. The entire variable domain, with the rest obtained from reference TRBV9 and TRBJ1-4, is as follows: DSGVTQTPKHLITATGQRVTLRCSPRSGDLSVYWYQQSLDQGLQFLIQYYNGEERAKGNILERFSAQQFPDLHSELNLSSLELGDSALYFCASSPRGATNEKLFFGSGTQLSVL.

This clonotype was seen at least ten times. The chain employs TRBV24-1 and TRBJ2-7; D remains ambiguous. Looked up from germline, CDR1 is KGHDR and CDR2 is SFDVKD. The CDR3 has 13 amino acids. Trimming removed 10 bases at V and 3 bases at J, with 15 bases between. CDR3 coding DNA: TGTGCCACACCACCCGTGGCGAACTACGAGCAGTACGTC. This translates into CATPPVANYEQYV.